Sequencing of this T cell receptor (beta chain) was carried out in a study of blood T cell repertoires in COVID-19. Study in general: Samples taken during acute and convalescent COVID-19 were collected in the United States, Italy and Spain. T cells, B-cell-depleted T cells, or PBMCs supplied cDNA or gDNA.

In the source study's methods: Amplification with reference gene primers provided the estimates of nucleated cell counts. Profiled with immunoSEQ multiplex PCR; TCRdb holds only in-frame clones, not every one. For V, J and clone size, that table is used; D and trimming come from the DNA. The sample has under 100,000 clones, roughly 80% seen once; the top ten hold approximately 23%. V was pared by 6 bases and J by 5 bases, with 2 bases of the junction left unmatched. Germline CDR1 and CDR2: MNHEY and SMNVEV (reference sequence). This CDR3 is built from 13 residues. The clonotype was recovered from an older man with active or convalescent COVID-19. The sample was peripheral blood. This chain connects TRBV27 to TRBJ2-4; 9 bases are a match to TRBD1. In DNA form, the CDR3 reads TGTGCCAGCAGCCGACAGGGGGAAAACATTCAGTACTTC. Residues: CASSRQGENIQYF.